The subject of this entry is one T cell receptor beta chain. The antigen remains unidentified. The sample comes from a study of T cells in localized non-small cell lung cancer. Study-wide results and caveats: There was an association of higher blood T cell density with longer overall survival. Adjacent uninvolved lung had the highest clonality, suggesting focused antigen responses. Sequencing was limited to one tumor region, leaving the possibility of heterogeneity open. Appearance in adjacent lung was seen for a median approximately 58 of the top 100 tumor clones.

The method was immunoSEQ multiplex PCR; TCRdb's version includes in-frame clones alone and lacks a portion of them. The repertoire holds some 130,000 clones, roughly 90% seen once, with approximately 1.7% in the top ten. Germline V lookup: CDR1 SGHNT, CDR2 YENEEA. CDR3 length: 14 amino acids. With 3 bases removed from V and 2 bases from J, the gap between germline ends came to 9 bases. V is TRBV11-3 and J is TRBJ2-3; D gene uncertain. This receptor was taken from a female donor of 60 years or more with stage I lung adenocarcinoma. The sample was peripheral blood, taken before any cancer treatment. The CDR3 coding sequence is TGTGCCAGCAGCTTGGAAGGTTTCACAGATACGCAGTATTTT. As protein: CASSLEGFTDTQYF.